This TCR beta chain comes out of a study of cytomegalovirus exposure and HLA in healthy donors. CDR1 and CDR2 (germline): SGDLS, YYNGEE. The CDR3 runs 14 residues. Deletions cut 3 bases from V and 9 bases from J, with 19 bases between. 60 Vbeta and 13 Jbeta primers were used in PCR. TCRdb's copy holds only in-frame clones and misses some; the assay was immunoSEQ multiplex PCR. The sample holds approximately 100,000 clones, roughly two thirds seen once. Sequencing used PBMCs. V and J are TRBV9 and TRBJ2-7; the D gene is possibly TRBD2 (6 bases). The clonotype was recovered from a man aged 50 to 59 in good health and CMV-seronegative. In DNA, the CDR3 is TGTGCCAGCAGCGACGGGACTCCCCTTTCTTCGCAGTACTTC. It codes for CASSDGTPLSSQYF.